This T cell receptor (beta chain) was profiled in a study of regulatory T cells in long-lasting Graves disease. This clonotype was picked up a small number of times. Its antigen is as yet unknown. CDR3-region Arm-PCR and iRepertoire HTBI primers produced the TCR beta libraries. From the multiplex PCR reads, TCRdb called clonotypes with MiXCR, one entry per CDR3 protein. The sample lists a few hundred thousand distinct CDR3 sequences, 16% occurring once. CDR3 length: 16 amino acids. Germline loops: CDR1 MNHEY, CDR2 SMNVEV (reference sequence). The germline V and J ends were trimmed by 6 bases and 7 bases, with 21 bases remaining between them. Study observations and caveats: Exclusively peripheral blood, rather than thyroid tissue, was studied.

Time point meaning: newly diagnosed GD, antithyroid drugs for less than 3 months. Isolated PBMC RNA provided the starting material for the TCR library. These records were also assigned to another study, of T cells in Graves' hyperthyroidism and ophthalmopathy. That study adds: Graves' hyperthyroidism without ophthalmopathy progression within 18 months was termed stable. Diagnoses rested on clinical symptoms, serum thyroxine and TRAb, thyroid ultrasound and orbital computed tomography. Most thyroid clonotypes expanded above 0.001 were also detected in blood.

The chain links TRBV27 to TRBJ2-2; possibly TRBD1 for D (6 bases). The specimen was peripheral blood mononuclear cells (PBMCs), collected at new diagnosis, from a patient treated with antithyroid drugs. The sequence was obtained from a man aged 35 to 55 with Graves disease. Written as DNA, the CDR3 is TGTGCCAGCAGGCTAACAGGGATGGTGTCGGGCGGGGAGCTGTTTTTT. It specifies CASRLTGMVSGGELFF.